The clone carrying this T cell receptor (beta chain) has a count of ten or more. Its antigen is undetermined. The germline V gene encodes CDR1 SGHVS and CDR2 FQNEAQ. The CDR3 contains 13 residues. Trimming took off 5 bases at V and 10 bases at J, with 14 bases between the two ends. Time point reported: persistent/refractory GD, antithyroid drugs over 5 years with positive TRAb. Extracted RNA from PBMCs served as the source of the TCR library. These data come from a study of regulatory T cells in long-lasting Graves disease. Libraries of TCR beta came from iRepertoire HTBI primers plus Arm-PCR of CDR3 regions. Authors' methods: The samples yielded 62 TRBV and approximately 15 TRBJ segments. MiXCR was run by TCRdb on the multiplex PCR reads, yielding one entry per CDR3 protein. The V and J calls were determined by TCRdb, not by the authors. The sample holds almost 350,000 distinct CDR3 sequences, around 19% seen once.

Notes on the study in general: Persistent Graves' patients showed reduced TCR diversity versus newly diagnosed patients.

The receptor was derived from a female donor with Graves disease. Sample: peripheral blood mononuclear cells (PBMCs), taken when the disease was refractory, from a patient treated with antithyroid drugs. The chain uses TRBV7-8 and TRBJ1-4; D perhaps matches TRBD1 (5 bases). The DNA of the CDR3 is TGTGCCAGCAGCCCCCGGGGGGGTGGAAAACTGTTTTTT. Its protein product is CASSPRGGGKLFF.